The TCR beta chain described here comes from a study of T cell changes during pregnancy in multiple sclerosis. Sequencing used immunoSEQ multiplex PCR; TCRdb keeps in-frame clones, though not all of them. In the table there are around 81,000 clones, approximately 92% of which are singletons. This CDR3 has 15 residues. Germline V gene lookup returns CDR1 SNHLY and CDR2 FYNNEI. Trimming left V 5 bases short and J 0 bases short, with 11 bases between. The specimen comprised peripheral blood, sampled after pregnancy. The origin of this receptor is a female donor in good health, enrolled as a control in a pregnancy study. V gene TRBV2 combines with J gene TRBJ2-1; D ambiguous. CDR3 amino acids: CASSRLISSYNEQFF. The CDR3 DNA reads TGTGCCAGCAGTCGACTTATTAGCTCCTACAATGAGCAGTTCTTC. Full variable domain (outside the CDR3, taken from reference TRBV2 and TRBJ2-1): EPEVTQTPSHQVTQMGQEVILRCVPISNHLYFYWYRQILGQKVEFLVSFYNNEISEKSEIFDDQFSVERPDGSNFTLKIRSTKLEDSAMYFCASSRLISSYNEQFFGPGTRLTVL.